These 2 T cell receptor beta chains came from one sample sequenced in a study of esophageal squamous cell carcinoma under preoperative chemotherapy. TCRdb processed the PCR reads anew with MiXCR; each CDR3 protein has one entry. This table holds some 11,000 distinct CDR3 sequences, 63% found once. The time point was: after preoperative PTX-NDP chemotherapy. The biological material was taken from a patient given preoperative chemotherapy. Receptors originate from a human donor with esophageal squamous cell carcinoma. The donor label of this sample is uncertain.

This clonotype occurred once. The CDR3 spells CASSPGLGGSGTDTQYF. CDR3 sequence (DNA): TGTGCCAGCAGCCCGGGACTAGGAGGGTCGGGCACAGATACGCAGTATTTT. J is TRBJ2-3 and V is TRBV6-1, with TRBD2 identical over 8 bases. The CDR3 is 17 residues long. V shed 6 bases and J 1 base; nucleotides not matched to a gene: 12. From germline, CDR1 is MNHNS and CDR2 SASEGT.

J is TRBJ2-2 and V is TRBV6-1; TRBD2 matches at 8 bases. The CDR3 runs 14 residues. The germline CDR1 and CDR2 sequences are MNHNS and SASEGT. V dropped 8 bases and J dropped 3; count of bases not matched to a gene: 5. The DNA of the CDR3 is TGTGCCAGCGAAGCGGGAGCGCACACCGGGGAGCTGTTTTTT. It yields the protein CASEAGAHTGELFF.